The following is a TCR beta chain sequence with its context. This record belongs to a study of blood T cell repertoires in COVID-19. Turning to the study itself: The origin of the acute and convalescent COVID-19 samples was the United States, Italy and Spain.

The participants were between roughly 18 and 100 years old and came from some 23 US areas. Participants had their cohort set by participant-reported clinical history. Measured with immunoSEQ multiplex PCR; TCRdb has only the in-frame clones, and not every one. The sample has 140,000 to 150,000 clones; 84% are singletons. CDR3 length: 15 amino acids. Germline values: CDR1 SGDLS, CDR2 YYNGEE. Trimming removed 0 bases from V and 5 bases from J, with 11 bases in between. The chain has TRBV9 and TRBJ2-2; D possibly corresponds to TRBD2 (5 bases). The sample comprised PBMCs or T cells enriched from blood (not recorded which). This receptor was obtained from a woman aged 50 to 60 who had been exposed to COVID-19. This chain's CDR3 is CASSVETRGTGELFF. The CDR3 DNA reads TGTGCCAGCAGCGTAGAGACCCGAGGGACCGGGGAGCTGTTTTTT.